This is a list of T cell receptor beta chains from one sample in a study of T-cell memory formation after mild COVID-19. Via MiXCR, TCRdb re-called the 5' RACE reads, giving one row per CDR3 protein. Among 250,000 or so distinct CDR3 sequences listed, 8.5% to 9.5% were seen once. The sample was PBMCs or a T cell subset sorted from them (not recorded which). These receptors originate from a man younger than 30 who had mild COVID-19 (a few samples of this study predate the infection). Cell type and time point are not known. Both conserved end residues are part of each CDR3. Each record gives: D gene, J gene, V gene, clone size, CDR3 DNA, CDR3 protein. A D gene is named only where the DNA matches it firmly. Where a row states a size, it is once, few, many or the class of an expanded clone; other rows omit it.

TRBD1 TRBJ2-3 TRBV5-1 many TGCGCCAGCAGCACAGGGACAGGGGGCACAGATACGCAGTATTTT CASSTGTGGTDTQYF
TRBD2 TRBJ2-1 TRBV20-1 NA TGCAGTGCAGAGACTAGCGGGGTCTACAATGAGCAGTTCTTC CSAETSGVYNEQFF
NA TRBJ2-5 TRBV6-6 few TGTGCCAGCAGTTACCCCCCAGGAGCAGAGACCCAGTACTTC CASSYPPGAETQYF
NA TRBJ2-5 TRBV20-1 few TGCAGTGCTAGTTCGGGGGAAGAGACCCAGTACTTC CSASSGEETQYF
NA TRBJ2-7 TRBV5-1 NA TGCGCCAGCAGCCCCTCGGCCCAGGGCCCCGACGAGCAGTACTTC CASSPSAQGPDEQYF
NA TRBJ1-6 TRBV7-2 few TGTGCCAGCAGCTCTTACCAGGGAATCTCCACCCTCCACTTT CASSSYQGISTLHF
TRBD2 TRBJ2-1 TRBV4-2 NA TGTGCCAGCAGGTTACGACCGGGACTACCGTACAATGAGCAGTTCTTC CASRLRPGLPYNEQFF
TRBD1 TRBJ2-5 TRBV12-3/TRBV12-4 many TGTGCCAGCAGCAGGGGGCGCATCGAGACCCAGTACTTC CASSRGRIETQYF
NA TRBJ1-1 TRBV7-2 NA TGTGCCAGCAGCTTAGATAGGAGCTACACTGAAGCTTTCTTT CASSLDRSYTEAFF
NA TRBJ2-3 TRBV28 NA TGTGCCAGCAGTCCCCCGCATAGGTCAGATACGCAGTATTTT CASSPPHRSDTQYF
NA TRBJ2-3 TRBV7-9 many TGTGCCAGCAGTCCGTCGGGGGCGGGTGATACGCAGTATTTT CASSPSGAGDTQYF
TRBD2 TRBJ2-3 TRBV5-1 many TGCGCCAGCAGCGGGACTAGCGCGTACACAGATACGCAGTATTTT CASSGTSAYTDTQYF